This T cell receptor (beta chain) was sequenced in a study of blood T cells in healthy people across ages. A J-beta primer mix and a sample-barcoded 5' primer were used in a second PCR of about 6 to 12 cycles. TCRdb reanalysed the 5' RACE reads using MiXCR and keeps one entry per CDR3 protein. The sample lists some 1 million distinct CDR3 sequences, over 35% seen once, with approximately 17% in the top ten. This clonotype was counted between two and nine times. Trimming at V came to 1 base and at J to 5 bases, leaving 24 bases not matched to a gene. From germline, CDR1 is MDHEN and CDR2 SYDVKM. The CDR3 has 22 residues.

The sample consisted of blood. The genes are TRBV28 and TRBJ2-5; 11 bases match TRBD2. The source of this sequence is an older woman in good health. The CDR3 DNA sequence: TGTGCCAGCAGTTTATTAGGATGGAGACCGGGACTAGCGGAAACGCCGTGGGAGACCCAGTACTTC. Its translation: CASSLLGWRPGLAETPWETQYF.